Below, 16 T cell receptor beta chains from the same sample are listed, as sequenced in a study of cytomegalovirus exposure and HLA in healthy donors. The PCR employed 60 Vbeta primers together with 13 Jbeta primers. Generated by immunoSEQ multiplex PCR, the TCRdb table keeps only in-frame clones and is missing some. The table lists about 75,000 clones, more than 65% of them singletons. The sequenced sample was PBMCs. Receptors originate from a man between 70 and 80 years old in good health and CMV-seropositive.

This clone was seen just once. This sequence joins TRBV27 and TRBJ1-2; no clear D. CDR1 and CDR2 (germline): MNHEY, SMNVEV (reference sequence). Trimming left V 2 bases short and J 8 bases short, with 12 bases between. There are 13 residues in the CDR3. The CDR3 DNA reads TGTGCCAGCAGTTTAGGCCGGGGAGGAGGCTACACCTTC. This gives the protein CASSLGRGGGYTF.

This chain joins TRBV6-8 and TRBJ2-5; D gene uncertain. The CDR3 runs to 14 residues. V was shortened by 2 bases and J by 5 bases, with 12 bases between the two germline ends. Germline CDR1 MNHGY, CDR2 SAAAGT. The CDR3 DNA reads TGTGCCAGCAGTTACACGCACTGGGCTGAGACCCAGTACTTC. Protein: CASSYTHWAETQYF.

This chain connects TRBV28 to TRBJ1-1, with TRBD1 matching 8 bases. Germline assignment: CDR1 MDHEN and CDR2 SYDVKM. The CDR3 spans 15 residues. V gave up 5 bases and J gave up 3 bases; unmatched junction bases: 8. The CDR3 DNA reads TGTGCCAGCAGTCCCAGGACAGGGCTATACACTGAAGCTTTCTTT. Translating gives CASSPRTGLYTEAFF.

The J gene is TRBJ2-3, the V gene TRBV5-4; maybe TRBD2 (6 bases). The V end lost 5 bases, the J end lost 2 bases, and 15 bases lay between the germline ends. The CDR3 loop spans 15 amino acids. CDR1 is SGHNT and CDR2 is YYREEE in the germline V gene (reference sequence). The DNA for the CDR3 is TGTGCCAGCAGTTCAACCGGGACTCTCACAGATACGCAGTATTTT. It translates to CASSSTGTLTDTQYF.

This chain joins TRBV5-1 and TRBJ2-2, with D tentatively TRBD1 (6 bases). V was clipped by 3 bases and J by 4 bases, with 10 bases between them. Germline CDR1 SGHRS, CDR2 YFSETQ. This CDR3 region has 14 residues. The CDR3 DNA is TGCGCCAGCAGCTCTCGGGACACCACCGGGGAGCTGTTTTTT. Translating gives CASSSRDTTGELFF.

The chain recombines TRBV5-4 with TRBJ2-5; D is possibly TRBD1 (6 bases). V was trimmed by 3 bases and J by 2 bases, leaving 11 bases between them. The CDR3 sequence is 14 residues long. From germline, CDR1 is SGHNT and CDR2 YYREEE (reference sequence). Written as DNA, the CDR3 is TGTGCCAGCAGCTCACAGGGCTCTCAAGAGACCCAGTACTTC. This translates into CASSSQGSQETQYF.

The chain is built from TRBV18 and TRBJ2-1, with D uncertain. Per the germline V gene, CDR1 is KGHSH and CDR2 is LQKENI. The germline V and J ends were trimmed by 6 bases and 2 bases, with 11 bases remaining between them. The CDR3 totals 14 residues. CDR3 protein: CASSDKNTYNEQFF. The CDR3, as DNA: TGTGCCAGCTCCGACAAAAATACCTACAATGAGCAGTTCTTC.

V usage is TRBV5-4 and J usage is TRBJ2-3; the D gene is possibly TRBD2 (6 bases). CDR1 and CDR2 from the germline V gene are SGHNT and YYREEE (reference sequence). This CDR3 region has 15 residues. The germline V and J ends were trimmed by 1 base and 1 base, with 10 bases remaining between them. In nucleotides, the CDR3 is TGTGCCAGCAGCTTGTCGGGAGTGGGCACAGATACGCAGTATTTT. It specifies CASSLSGVGTDTQYF.

The chain combines TRBV9 with TRBJ2-3; D unresolved. Deletions cut 1 base from V and 1 base from J, with 7 bases between. This CDR3 has 14 amino acids. Germline V gene data show CDR1 as SGDLS and CDR2 as YYNGEE. The CDR3 sequence is CASSVWLGTDTQYF. The CDR3 region has the DNA TGTGCCAGCAGCGTATGGCTTGGCACAGATACGCAGTATTTT. Full variable domain (missing parts from reference TRBV9 and TRBJ2-3): DSGVTQTPKHLITATGQRVTLRCSPRSGDLSVYWYQQSLDQGLQFLIQYYNGEERAKGNILERFSAQQFPDLHSELNLSSLELGDSALYFCASSVWLGTDTQYFGPGTRLTVL.

Turning to this clone: This specimen includes other DNA sequences encoding the same CDR3. The gene calls are TRBV7-9 and TRBJ1-1; tentative D call: TRBD1 (5 bases). The CDR3 is made up of 15 amino acids. Trimming took off 0 bases at V and 5 bases at J, with 13 bases between the two ends. Germline-derived CDR1 and CDR2 are SEHNR and FQNEAQ (reference sequence). CDR3 region: CASSLASGGGTEAFF. The CDR3, as DNA: TGTGCCAGCAGCTTAGCTTCCGGGGGTGGAACTGAAGCTTTCTTT.

This clone was counted a single time. The rearrangement uses TRBV10-3 and TRBJ2-3; possibly TRBD1 for D (5 bases). The CDR3 totals 14 residues. Trimming shortened V by 4 bases and J by 4 bases, and 12 bases separated the two germline ends. Germline V gives CDR1 ENHRY, CDR2 SYGVKD. CDR3 coding DNA: TGTGCCATCAGTGGCCAGGGTGGGGCAGATACGCAGTATTTT. It codes for CAISGQGGADTQYF.

The rearrangement joins TRBV4-3 to TRBJ2-7, with a weak D call TRBD1 (5 bases). This CDR3 is 15 amino acids long. Trimming removed 3 bases from V and 2 bases from J, with 14 bases in between. Germline loops: CDR1 LGHNA, CDR2 YSLEER. CDR3 DNA: TGCGCCAGCAGCCAGGTTTCTGGACAAGCCTACGAGCAGTACTTC. It codes for CASSQVSGQAYEQYF.

The genes are TRBV5-1 and TRBJ1-5; the D is unclear. CDR1 is SGHRS and CDR2 is YFSETQ in the germline V gene. Trimming removed 4 bases at V and 7 bases at J, with 12 bases between. CDR3 length: 13 amino acids. The CDR3 reads CASSPEGDQPQHF. DNA of the CDR3: TGCGCCAGCAGCCCAGAGGGCGACCAGCCCCAGCATTTT.

The CDR3 sequence: CASSQDRGYGYTF. In DNA, the CDR3 is TGCGCCAGCAGCCAAGACAGGGGGTATGGCTACACCTTC. The V gene is TRBV4-1, the J gene TRBJ1-2; 7 bases are shared with TRBD1. With V trimmed by 0 bases and J by 5 bases, 0 bases remained unmatched. The CDR3 runs 13 residues. The germline V gene encodes CDR1 MGHRA and CDR2 YSYEKL.

V usage is TRBV5-1 and J usage is TRBJ1-2, with 8 nucleotides matching TRBD1. Germline CDR1 reads SGHRS; CDR2 reads YFSETQ. The trim removed 8 bases at V and 4 bases at J, leaving 7 bases unmatched. The CDR3 is 13 amino acids. CDR3 nucleotides: TGCGCCAGTAGACCAGGGACAGGCTATGGCTACACCTTC. This gives the protein CASRPGTGYGYTF.

V usage is TRBV7-9 and J usage is TRBJ2-7; 9 nucleotides match TRBD1. V lost 5 bases and J lost 6; bases outside the gene matches: 8. This CDR3 spans 14 amino acids. CDR1 SEHNR and CDR2 FQNEAQ come from the germline V gene (reference sequence). CDR3 in amino acids: CASSVTGQGREQYF. CDR3 in DNA: TGTGCCAGCAGCGTCACGGGACAGGGCCGCGAGCAGTACTTC. The entire variable domain, with the rest obtained from reference TRBV7-9 and TRBJ2-7, is as follows: DTGVSQNPRHKITKRGQNVTFRCDPISEHNRLYWYRQTLGQGPEFLTYFQNEAQLEKSRLLSDRFSAERPKGSFSTLEIQRTEQGDSAMYLCASSVTGQGREQYFGPGTRLTVT.